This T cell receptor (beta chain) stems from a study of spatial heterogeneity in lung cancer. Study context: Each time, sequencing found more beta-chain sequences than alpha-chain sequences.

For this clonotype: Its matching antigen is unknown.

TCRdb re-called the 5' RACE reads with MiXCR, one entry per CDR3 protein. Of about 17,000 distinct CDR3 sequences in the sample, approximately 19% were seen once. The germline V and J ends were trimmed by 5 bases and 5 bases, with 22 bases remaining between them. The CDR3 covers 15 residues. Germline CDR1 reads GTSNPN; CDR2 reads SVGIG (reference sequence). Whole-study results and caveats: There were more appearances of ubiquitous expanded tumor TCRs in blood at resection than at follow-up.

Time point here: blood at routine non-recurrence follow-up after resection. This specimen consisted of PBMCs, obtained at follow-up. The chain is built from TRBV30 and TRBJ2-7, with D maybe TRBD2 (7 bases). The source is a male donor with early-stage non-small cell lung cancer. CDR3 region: CAWEGGATFRNEQYF. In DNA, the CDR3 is TGTGCCTGGGAGGGGGGGGCCACTTTCCGGAACGAGCAGTACTTC.